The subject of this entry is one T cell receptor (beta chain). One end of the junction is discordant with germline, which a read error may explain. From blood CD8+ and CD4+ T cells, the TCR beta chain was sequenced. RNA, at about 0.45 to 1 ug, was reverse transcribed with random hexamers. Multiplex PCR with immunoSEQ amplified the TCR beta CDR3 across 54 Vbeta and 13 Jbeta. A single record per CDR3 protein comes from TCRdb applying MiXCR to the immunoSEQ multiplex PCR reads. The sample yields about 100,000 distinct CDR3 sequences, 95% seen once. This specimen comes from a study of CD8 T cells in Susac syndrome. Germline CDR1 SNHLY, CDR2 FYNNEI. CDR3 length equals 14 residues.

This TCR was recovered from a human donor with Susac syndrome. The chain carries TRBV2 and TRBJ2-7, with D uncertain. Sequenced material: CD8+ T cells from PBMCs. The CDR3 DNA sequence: TGTGCCAGCAGTGACCTTCTTAGCTCCTCCGAGCAGTACTTC. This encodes CASSDLLSSSEQYF. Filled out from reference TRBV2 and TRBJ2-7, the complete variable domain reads EPEVTQTPSHQVTQMGQEVILRCVPISNHLYFYWYRQILGQKVEFLVSFYNNEISEKSEIFDDQFSVERPDGSNFTLKIRSTKLEDSAMYFCASSDLLSSSEQYFGPGTRLTVT.